This passage covers 15 T cell receptor beta chains from one sample sequenced in a study of T cell responses to AZD1222 COVID-19 vaccine. Sequencing used immunoSEQ multiplex PCR; TCRdb keeps in-frame clones, though not all of them. The sample records 90,000 to 120,000 clones, around nine tenths being singletons. The material sequenced was peripheral blood, taken on day 0 of AZD1222 vaccination. These receptors originate from an adult in good health.

This clone was recorded once. V is TRBV6-5 and J is TRBJ1-1; tentatively, D is TRBD1 (6 bases). The length of the CDR3 is 15 residues. Germline V gene lookup returns CDR1 MNHEY and CDR2 SVGAGI. V was cut by 2 bases and J by 3 bases, with 13 bases left in between. DNA for the CDR3: TGTGCCAGCAGTTACGCGACGAGGGGGGACACTGAAGCTTTCTTT. It specifies CASSYATRGDTEAFF.

V gene TRBV29-1 combines with J gene TRBJ2-3; 9 bases map to TRBD2. CDR1 SQVTM and CDR2 ANQGSEA come from the germline V gene. With V trimmed by 4 bases and J by 0 bases, 11 bases remained unmatched. CDR3 length: 17 residues. The CDR3 reads CSVVGHPGLASTDTQYF. Written as DNA, the CDR3 is TGCAGCGTTGTGGGGCACCCGGGACTAGCTAGCACAGATACGCAGTATTTT.

The chain combines TRBV4-1 with TRBJ2-6, with 12 nucleotides matching TRBD1. The CDR3 extends over 18 amino acids. After removal of 5 bases from V and 6 bases from J, the junction contained 11 bases not matched to a gene. CDR1 and CDR2 from the germline V gene are MGHRA and YSYEKL. The CDR3 spells CASSFRGGQGALANVLTF. CDR3 bases: TGCGCCAGCAGCTTTAGGGGGGGACAGGGGGCTTTGGCCAACGTCCTGACTTTC.

The chain uses TRBV15 and TRBJ2-2; D unresolved. The CDR3 covers 15 residues. CDR1 and CDR2 from the germline V gene are LNHNV and YYDKDF (reference sequence). V gave up 0 bases and J gave up 7 bases, with 12 bases separating them. The CDR3 nucleotides are TGTGCCACCAGCAGAGATCGGATTCTTGGCGGGGAGCTGTTTTTT. The encoded protein is CATSRDRILGGELFF.

This chain joins TRBV9 and TRBJ1-1; 7 nucleotides line up with TRBD1. Trimming cost V 4 bases and J 0 bases; bases outside gene matches: 6. CDR3 length equals 15 residues. Germline V CDR1 and CDR2: SGDLS, YYNGEE. Written as DNA, the CDR3 is TGTGCCAGCAGCCCCACAGGGGCCATGAACACTGAAGCTTTCTTT. Its translation is CASSPTGAMNTEAFF.

The V call is TRBV11-1, the J call TRBJ2-2, with D maybe TRBD2 (5 bases). The CDR3 loop spans 12 amino acids. Germline V CDR1 and CDR2: SGHAT, FQDESV (reference sequence). Trimming left V 3 bases short and J 6 bases short, with 5 bases between. CDR3: CASSFGAGELFF. As DNA, the CDR3 is TGTGCCAGCAGCTTCGGGGCCGGGGAGCTGTTTTTT.

The rearrangement uses TRBV11-3 and TRBJ2-2, with D tentatively TRBD2 (6 bases). Germline CDR1 reads SGHNT; CDR2 reads YENEEA. Trimming left V 3 bases short and J 6 bases short, with 17 bases between. The CDR3 totals 16 residues. The CDR3 nucleotides are TGTGCCAGCAGCTTCACCACGGGGGTCGGCGCCGGGGAGCTGTTTTTT. It translates to CASSFTTGVGAGELFF.

The chain employs TRBV28 and TRBJ2-7; a weak D match, TRBD1 (5 bases). The V gene lost 6 bases and the J gene lost 2 bases, with 20 bases spanning the gap. The CDR3 contains 16 residues. Germline lookup yields CDR1 MDHEN and CDR2 SYDVKM. The CDR3 protein is CASSLTVAGKTYEQYF. The CDR3 DNA sequence: TGTGCCAGCAGCTTAACGGTGGCAGGGAAGACCTACGAGCAGTACTTC.

The chain recombines TRBV5-6 with TRBJ1-6, with unresolved D. The CDR3 runs to 14 residues. Germline lookup yields CDR1 SGHDT and CDR2 YYEEEE. V lost 1 base and J 7 bases, leaving 9 bases between the germline ends. The CDR3 region is CASSLKVYNSPLHF. The CDR3 coding sequence is TGTGCCAGCAGCTTGAAGGTATACAATTCACCCCTCCACTTT. Variable domain in full (rest from reference TRBV5-6 and TRBJ1-6): DAGVTQSPTHLIKTRGQQVTLRCSPKSGHDTVSWYQQALGQGPQFIFQYYEEEERQRGNFPDRFSGHQFPNYSSELNVNALLLGDSALYLCASSLKVYNSPLHFGNGTRLTVT.

The chain employs TRBV2 and TRBJ2-5; 7 bases agree with TRBD2. The CDR3 is made up of 13 amino acids. Looked up from germline, CDR1 is SNHLY and CDR2 is FYNNEI. The ends lost 5 bases at V and 4 bases at J; junction bases unmatched: 4. Here the CDR3 reads CASSWSGGETQYF. The CDR3, as DNA: TGTGCCAGCAGTTGGTCGGGAGGAGAGACCCAGTACTTC.

The chain joins TRBV7-9 to TRBJ1-1, with no clear D. CDR3 length: 12 residues. The germline V gene has CDR1 SEHNR and CDR2 FQNEAQ (reference sequence). The V end lost 5 bases, the J end lost 6 bases, and 10 bases lay between the germline ends. Written as DNA, the CDR3 is TGTGCCAGCAGCCCCGGGGAGGCTGAAGCTTTCTTT. It is translated as CASSPGEAEAFF.

The CDR3 sequence: CASGIGGGSYNSPLHF. CDR3 sequence (DNA): TGTGCCAGCGGAATAGGGGGGGGGAGCTATAATTCACCCCTCCACTTT. The chain uses TRBV27 and TRBJ1-6; possible D gene TRBD1, 6 bases. From germline, CDR1 is MNHEY and CDR2 SMNVEV (reference sequence). The CDR3 has 16 residues. V lost 8 bases, J lost 3 bases, and 17 bases lay in between.

V usage is TRBV29-1 and J usage is TRBJ2-7; TRBD2 aligns across 10 bases. The J segment lost 1 base and the V segment lost 7 bases, leaving 4 bases of the junction unmatched. The CDR3 sequence is 13 residues long. Germline-derived CDR1 and CDR2 are SQVTM and ANQGSEA. CDR3 sequence: CSAATSGSYEQYF. The CDR3 DNA follows: TGCAGCGCTGCGACTAGCGGGTCCTACGAGCAGTACTTC.

This rearrangement joins TRBV6-5 to TRBJ1-4; TRBD1 aligns across 8 bases. The CDR3 sequence is 15 residues long. Trimming at V came to 6 bases and at J to 8 bases, leaving 11 bases not matched to a gene. CDR1 is MNHEY, CDR2 SVGAGI, per germline. Here the CDR3 reads CASSLQGGLMEKLFF. CDR3 bases: TGTGCCAGCAGCCTACAGGGGGGCTTAATGGAAAAACTGTTTTTT.

The chain carries TRBV9 and TRBJ2-3, with D possibly matching TRBD1 (6 bases). The CDR3 contains 16 residues. CDR1 is SGDLS, CDR2 YYNGEE, per germline. The V end lost 0 bases, the J end lost 2 bases, and 13 bases lay between the germline ends. CDR3 coding DNA: TGTGCCAGCAGCGTAGAGTTTCGGACAGCCACAGATACGCAGTATTTT. Translation: CASSVEFRTATDTQYF.